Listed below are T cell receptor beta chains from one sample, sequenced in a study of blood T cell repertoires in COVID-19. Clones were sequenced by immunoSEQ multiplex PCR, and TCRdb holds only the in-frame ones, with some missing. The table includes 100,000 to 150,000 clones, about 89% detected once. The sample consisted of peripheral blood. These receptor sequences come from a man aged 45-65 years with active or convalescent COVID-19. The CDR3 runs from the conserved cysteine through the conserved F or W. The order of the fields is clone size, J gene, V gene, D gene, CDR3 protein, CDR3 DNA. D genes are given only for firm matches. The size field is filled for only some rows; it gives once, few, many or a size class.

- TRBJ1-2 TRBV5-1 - CASSLLGGERANYGYTF TGCGCCAGCAGCTTGTTAGGGGGAGAGCGAGCTAACTATGGCTACACCTTC
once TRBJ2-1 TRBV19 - CASSGSRGYNEQFF TGTGCCAGTAGTGGTTCTAGGGGATACAATGAGCAGTTCTTC
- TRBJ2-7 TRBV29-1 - CSVANPQGYEQYF TGCAGCGTAGCAAACCCACAGGGTTACGAGCAGTACTTC
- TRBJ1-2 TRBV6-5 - CASSRGQIDYGYTF TGTGCCAGCAGTCGAGGACAGATCGACTATGGCTACACCTTC
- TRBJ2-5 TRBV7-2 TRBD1 CASSLGRTGRRRETQYF TGTGCCAGCAGCTTAGGGCGGACAGGGAGGCGAAGAGAGACCCAGTACTTC
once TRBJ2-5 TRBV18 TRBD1 CASSPPGTGAPETQYF TGTGCCAGCTCACCTCCCGGGACAGGGGCCCCAGAGACCCAGTACTTC
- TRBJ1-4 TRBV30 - CAWSGRGHATNEKLFF TGTGCCTGGAGTGGACGGGGACACGCAACTAATGAAAAACTGTTTTTT
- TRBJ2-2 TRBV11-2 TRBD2 CASSLEAGSTGELFF TGTGCCAGCAGCTTAGAAGCGGGGAGCACCGGGGAGCTGTTTTTT
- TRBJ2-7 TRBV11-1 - CASSFGGNYEQYF TGTGCCAGCAGCTTTGGGGGGAACTACGAGCAGTACTTC
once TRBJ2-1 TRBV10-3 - CAITPGKGDEQFF TGTGCCATCACCCCTGGCAAGGGGGATGAGCAGTTCTTC
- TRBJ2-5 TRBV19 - CASSISLTDQETQYF TGTGCCAGTAGTATTTCACTGACTGACCAAGAGACCCAGTACTTC